The sequence of this T cell receptor beta chain was determined in a study of shared clonotypes between healthy human individuals. Overall study results and limits: Represented diversity, genetic and exposure-history alike, was limited by few donors.

Measured with immunoSEQ multiplex PCR; TCRdb has only the in-frame clones, and not every one. The sample records approximately 340,000 clones, 74% being singletons. CDR1 is MDHEN and CDR2 is SYDVKM in the germline V gene. This CDR3 is 12 amino acids long. Deletions cut 10 bases from V and 0 bases from J, with 8 bases between. Points on this clone: Antigen specificity is unknown.

CD4+ cells underwent separation, giving CD45RA+ naive and CD45RA-negative memory subsets. The sample taken for sequencing was memory CD4+ T cells sorted from blood. Stated subset: CD45RA-negative fraction. This clonotype originated in a man under 40 in good health. The chain recombines TRBV28 with TRBJ2-3; D call uncertain. The CDR3 loop reads CATSDSTDTQYF. As DNA, the CDR3 is TGTGCCACTTCGGACAGCACAGATACGCAGTATTTT.